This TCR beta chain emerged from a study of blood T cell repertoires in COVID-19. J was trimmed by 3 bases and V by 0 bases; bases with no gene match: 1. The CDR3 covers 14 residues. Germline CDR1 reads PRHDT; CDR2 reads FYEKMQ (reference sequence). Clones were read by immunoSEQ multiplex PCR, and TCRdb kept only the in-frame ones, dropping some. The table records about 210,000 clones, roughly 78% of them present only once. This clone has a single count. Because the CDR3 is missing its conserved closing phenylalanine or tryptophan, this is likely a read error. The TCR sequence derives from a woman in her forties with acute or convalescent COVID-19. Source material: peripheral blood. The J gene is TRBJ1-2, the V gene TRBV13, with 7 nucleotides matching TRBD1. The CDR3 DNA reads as TGTGCCAGCAGCTTAGGGACAGGGCACTATGGCTACACCTCC. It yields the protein CASSLGTGHYGYTS.